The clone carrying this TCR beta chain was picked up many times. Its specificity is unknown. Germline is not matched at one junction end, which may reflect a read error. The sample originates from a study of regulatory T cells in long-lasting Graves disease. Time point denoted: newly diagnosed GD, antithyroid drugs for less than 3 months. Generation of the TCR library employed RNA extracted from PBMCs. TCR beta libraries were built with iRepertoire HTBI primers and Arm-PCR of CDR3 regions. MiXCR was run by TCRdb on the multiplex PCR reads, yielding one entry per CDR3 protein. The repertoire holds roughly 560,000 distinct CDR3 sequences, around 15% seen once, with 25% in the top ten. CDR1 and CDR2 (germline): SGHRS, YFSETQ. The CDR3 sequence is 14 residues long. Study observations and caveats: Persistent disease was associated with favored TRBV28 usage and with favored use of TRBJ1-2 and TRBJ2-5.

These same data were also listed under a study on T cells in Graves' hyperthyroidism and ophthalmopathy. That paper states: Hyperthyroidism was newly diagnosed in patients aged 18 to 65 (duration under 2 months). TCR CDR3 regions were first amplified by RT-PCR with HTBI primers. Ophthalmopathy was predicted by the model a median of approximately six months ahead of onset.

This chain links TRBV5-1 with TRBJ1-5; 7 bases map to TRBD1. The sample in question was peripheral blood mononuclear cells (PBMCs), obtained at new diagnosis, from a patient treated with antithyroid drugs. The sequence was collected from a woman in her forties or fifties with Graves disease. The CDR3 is CASSLDRGNQPQHF. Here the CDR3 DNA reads TGTGCCAGCAGCTTAGACAGGGGCAATCAGCCCCAGCATTTT.